Listed below are T cell receptor beta chains from one sample, sequenced in a study of T cell repertoires in cytomegalovirus infection. These receptors' antigens are unknown. TCRdb redid the calling of the reads with MiXCR, one entry per CDR3 protein. The data contain about half a million distinct CDR3 sequences, 30% to 35% of them singletons. Sequenced material: cultured PBMCs, taken from culture after CMV antigen stimulation. The receptors derive from a human donor in good health (CMV status not recorded). Some clones in this sample may be carry-over from other donors' samples. CDR3s include the opening cysteine and the closing phenylalanine or tryptophan. D genes are given only for firm matches. Clone size is shown for a subset of rows, as once, few, many or a class of expanded clone.

>TRBJ2-7|.|TRBD1|TRBV7-2
CASSLGLGTGFHEQYF
TGTGCCAGCAGCTTAGGACTGGGGACAGGCTTTCACGAGCAGTACTTC
>TRBJ2-3|few|.|TRBV11-2
CASSSLGGGGTDTQYF
TGTGCCAGCAGCTCCCTCGGGGGAGGTGGGACAGATACGCAGTATTTT
>TRBJ2-6|few|.|TRBV12-3/TRBV12-4
CATLPREFGANVLTF
TGTGCCACCCTCCCGAGGGAATTTGGGGCCAACGTCCTGACTTTC
>TRBJ2-7|few|TRBD2|TRBV2
CASSGGLAEEQYF
TGTGCCAGCAGTGGTGGGCTAGCGGAGGAGCAGTACTTC
>TRBJ2-3|.|TRBD1|TRBV5-4
CASSWTDRGRRTDTQYF
TGTGCCAGCAGCTGGACTGACAGGGGGCGCCGGACAGATACGCAGTATTTT
>TRBJ1-2|.|TRBD1|TRBV28
CASVGTGRTSNYGYTF
TGTGCCAGCGTGGGGACAGGCCGAACTTCTAACTATGGCTACACCTTC
>TRBJ2-7|.|.|TRBV7-2
CASSLSLLSFEQYF
TGTGCCAGCAGCTTATCCTTGCTATCGTTCGAGCAGTACTTC
>TRBJ2-7|.|.|TRBV2
CARGRRTSYEQYF
TGTGCCAGGGGAAGGCGGACCTCCTACGAGCAGTACTTC
>TRBJ1-1|.|TRBD1|TRBV29-1
CSVLTGPGTEAFF
TGCAGCGTTTTGACAGGGCCCGGCACTGAAGCTTTCTTT
>TRBJ1-1|.|TRBD1|TRBV19
CASSTRTGTNDPEAFF
TGTGCCAGTAGTACGCGGACAGGAACGAATGACCCTGAAGCTTTCTTT
>TRBJ2-6|.|.|TRBV15
CATSPRDSSGANVLTF
TGTGCCACCAGCCCACGAGATAGCTCTGGGGCCAACGTCCTGACTTTC
>TRBJ2-2|few|.|TRBV12-3/TRBV12-4
CASSLWAGELFF
TGTGCCAGCAGCTTATGGGCCGGGGAGCTGTTTTTT
>TRBJ1-3|few|.|TRBV6-5
CASTRGLYSGNTIYF
TGTGCCAGCACCCGGGGGTTGTACTCTGGAAACACCATATATTTT
>TRBJ2-7|.|TRBD2|TRBV5-3
CASSRGLAGARDEQYF
TGTGCCAGCAGCAGGGGACTAGCGGGAGCTCGGGACGAGCAGTACTTC
>TRBJ2-1|.|.|TRBV11-3
CASSATGNTYNEQFF
TGTGCCAGCAGCGCGACTGGAAATACCTACAATGAGCAGTTCTTC
>TRBJ2-5|.|TRBD2|TRBV20-1
CSASSSGSRKTQYF
TGCAGTGCTAGTTCTAGCGGGAGTCGGAAGACCCAGTACTTC
>TRBJ2-1|many|TRBD2|TRBV11-2
CASSSGLASYNEQFF
TGTGCCAGCAGCTCGGGACTAGCGAGCTACAATGAGCAGTTCTTC
>TRBJ1-1|many|.|TRBV7-2
CASSSDSANTEAFF
TGTGCCAGCAGCTCGGACAGCGCGAACACTGAAGCTTTCTTT
>TRBJ1-1|.|.|TRBV19
CASIKGYAEAFF
TGTGCCAGTATTAAGGGATACGCTGAAGCTTTCTTT
>TRBJ2-1|many|.|TRBV12-3/TRBV12-4
CASSLYPSDYNEQFF
TGTGCCAGCAGTTTATATCCTAGCGACTACAATGAGCAGTTCTTC
>TRBJ2-5|.|.|TRBV12-3/TRBV12-4
CASSLAPGSPGRETQYF
TGTGCCAGCAGTTTAGCGCCCGGGAGCCCCGGTCGGGAGACCCAGTACTTC
>TRBJ1-5|few|.|TRBV19
CASSMLGHGNQPQHF
TGTGCCAGTAGTATGCTTGGTCATGGCAATCAGCCCCAGCATTTT
>TRBJ2-3|.|TRBD1|TRBV5-4
CASSLGQGEAGTQYF
TGTGCCAGCAGCTTGGGACAGGGGGAGGCCGGTACGCAGTATTTT
>TRBJ1-4|few|TRBD1|TRBV28
CASSLADRGANEKLFF
TGTGCCAGCAGTTTGGCAGACAGGGGAGCTAATGAAAAACTGTTTTTT
>TRBJ2-3|many|.|TRBV7-2
CASSLRANTDTQYF
TGTGCCAGCAGCTTACGGGCGAACACAGATACGCAGTATTTT
>TRBJ2-3|few|.|TRBV6-5
CASTNLDTQYF
TGTGCCAGCACCAATTTAGATACGCAGTATTTT
>TRBJ2-5|many|.|TRBV7-2
CASSQPVGVQETQYF
TGTGCCAGCAGCCAACCCGTGGGGGTGCAAGAGACCCAGTACTTC
>TRBJ2-1|.|.|TRBV20-1
CSARSLGPHISF
TGCAGTGCTAGAAGTCTGGGACCCCACATAAGCTTC
>TRBJ1-4|.|TRBD1|TRBV7-2
CASSPGGGQGEQLFF
TGTGCCAGCAGCCCTGGCGGAGGACAGGGGGAACAACTGTTTTTT
>TRBJ2-7|few|.|TRBV7-3
CASSLMGQTEDEQYF
TGTGCCAGCAGCTTAATGGGCCAGACCGAGGACGAGCAGTACTTC
>TRBJ1-1|few|.|TRBV12-5
CASGSMTLETVNTEAFF
TGTGCTAGTGGTTCCATGACCCTAGAGACAGTGAACACTGAAGCTTTCTTT
>TRBJ1-6|few|.|TRBV7-2
CASSARQGVNSPLHF
TGTGCCAGCAGCGCGAGGCAGGGAGTTAATTCACCCCTCCACTTT
>TRBJ1-1|.|.|TRBV12-3/TRBV12-4
CASSPGAGKNTEAFF
TGTGCCAGCAGTCCGGGGGCAGGGAAGAACACTGAAGCTTTCTTT
>TRBJ2-7|.|TRBD2|TRBV19
CASSSHQGLAGGNEQYF
TGTGCCAGTAGTTCCCACCAGGGACTAGCGGGAGGTAACGAGCAGTACTTC
>TRBJ2-3|.|TRBD2|TRBV5-3
CASSLLSGRSTDTQYF
TGTGCCAGCAGCTTGTTGAGCGGGAGGAGCACAGATACGCAGTATTTT
>TRBJ2-4|few|TRBD2|TRBV7-2
CASSPTRGVWNIQYF
TGTGCCAGCAGCCCAACGCGGGGGGTGTGGAACATTCAGTACTTC
>TRBJ1-1|many|TRBD1|TRBV7-2
CASSFGTGVTEAFF
TGTGCCAGCAGCTTTGGGACAGGGGTTACTGAAGCTTTCTTT
>TRBJ1-1|.|.|TRBV10-3
CAISESRDTEAFF
TGTGCCATCAGTGAGTCTAGGGACACTGAAGCTTTCTTT
>TRBJ1-4|.|TRBD1|TRBV4-3
CASSQDRENEKLFF
TGCGCCAGCAGCCAGGACAGGGAAAATGAAAAACTGTTTTTT
>TRBJ1-1|.|.|TRBV12-3/TRBV12-4
CASSLLPGSTEAFF
TGTGCCAGCAGTTTACTTCCCGGGTCCACTGAAGCTTTCTTT
>TRBJ2-5|few|TRBD2|TRBV5-1
CASRPSGLQETQYF
TGCGCCAGCCGCCCTAGCGGCCTACAAGAGACCCAGTACTTC